A single T cell receptor (beta chain) is shown here with its context. This CDR3 is built from 14 residues. V lost 6 bases to trimming and J lost 9 bases; unmatched junction nucleotides: 12. Germline loops: CDR1 ENHRY, CDR2 SYGVKD. These data belong to a study of blood T cell repertoires in COVID-19. Study summary: The analysed material was cDNA or gDNA that came from T cells, B-cell-depleted T cells, or PBMCs.

Study processing details: Nucleated cell number was recorded as an estimate derived from reference gene primer amplification. Measured with immunoSEQ multiplex PCR; TCRdb has only the in-frame clones, and not every one. That table is the source of V, J and clone size, and D and trimming were worked out from the DNA. Among about 280,000 clones, approximately 85% were seen once, and the ten largest hold approximately 5%. Sequencing was carried out using peripheral blood. The TCR was taken from a man aged 50-60 years with active or convalescent COVID-19. V is TRBV10-3 and J is TRBJ2-5; TRBD2 aligns across 8 bases. The CDR3 coding sequence is TGTGCCATCAGCCCGGGGGGGCCGGCGGGGGCCCAGTACTTC. Translation gives CAISPGGPAGAQYF.